This T cell receptor beta chain was captured in a study of blood T cell repertoires in COVID-19. Across the whole study: The United States, Italy and Spain supplied acute and convalescent COVID-19 samples.

Assay: immunoSEQ multiplex PCR; the TCRdb copy retains only in-frame clones and omits some. Counted here are over 120,000 clones, around nine tenths occurring once; the ten biggest clones make up roughly 1.6%. J was trimmed by 1 base and V by 7 bases; bases with no gene match: 3. Germline assignment: CDR1 LNHDA and CDR2 SQIVND (reference sequence). The CDR3 is 13 residues long. Sequenced input: peripheral blood. The genes are TRBV19 and TRBJ1-1, with 7 bases lining up with TRBD1. The receptor's source is a human donor in a cohort sampled during active COVID-19. The CDR3 DNA follows: TGTGCCAGTACCACAGGGGAGAACACTGAAGCTTTCTTT. Encoded protein: CASTTGENTEAFF.